This passage covers 14 T cell receptor beta chains from one sample sequenced in a study of a mutant IDH1 vaccine in newly diagnosed glioma. Their antigens remain unidentified. Clones were sequenced by immunoSEQ multiplex PCR, and TCRdb holds only the in-frame ones, with some missing. The sample consists of 50,000 to 85,000 clones, approximately 87% of them appearing once. Specified time point: week 23, last vaccination. Vaccination comprised doses that each held 300 ug of mutant IDH1 20-mer peptide, plus topical imiquimod. Sequenced material: PBMCs, taken from a glioma patient whose treatment included an IDH1 peptide vaccine. These TCRs come from a man aged 18 to 30 with glioma.

The rearrangement joins TRBV10-3 to TRBJ2-4; 7 positions match TRBD1. The length of the CDR3 is 15 residues. J lost 0 bases, V lost 10 bases, and 9 bases had no gene match. Germline lookup yields CDR1 ENHRY and CDR2 SYGVKD. The CDR3 coding sequence is TGTGCCACCCGGAGTCCAGGGGGAGCCAAAAACATTCAGTACTTC. Translation gives CATRSPGGAKNIQYF.

The chain's CDR3 is CATRGFGEQFF. CDR3 nucleotide sequence: TGTGCCACGAGGGGGTTCGGTGAGCAGTTCTTC. This rearrangement joins TRBV5-4 to TRBJ2-1, with D perhaps TRBD1 (6 bases). The length of the CDR3 is 11 residues. Trimming left V 9 bases short and J 9 bases short, with 13 bases between. Germline V gives CDR1 SGHNT, CDR2 YYREEE (reference sequence).

The CDR3 nucleotides are TGTGCCAGCAGCTTGTTAGGGCAGACTAGAGGCAATGAGCAGTTCTTC. Translated, it gives CASSLLGQTRGNEQFF. J is TRBJ2-1 and V is TRBV5-6; TRBD2 might be the D (6 bases). The CDR3 is 16 residues long. CDR1 SGHDT and CDR2 YYEEEE come from the germline V gene. Trimming stripped 1 base from V and 6 bases from J, with 17 bases between.

The genes are TRBV2 and TRBJ1-2, with 9 bases aligning to TRBD1. CDR1 and CDR2 (germline): SNHLY, FYNNEI. The CDR3 loop spans 14 amino acids. V lost 2 bases and J lost 7; bases outside the gene matches: 5. CDR3 nucleotide sequence: TGTGCCAGCAGTGAACGGGACAGGGTGGGTGGCTACACCTTC. It codes for CASSERDRVGGYTF.

The V and J genes are TRBV11-3 and TRBJ1-4; D may be TRBD1 (6 bases). The CDR3 contains 15 residues. The germline V gene has CDR1 SGHNT and CDR2 YENEEA. V was pared by 6 bases and J by 6 bases, with 17 bases between. This chain's CDR3 is CASSGSFGGHEKLFF. The CDR3 region has the DNA TGTGCCAGCAGTGGCTCGTTCGGGGGGCATGAAAAACTGTTTTTT.

V gene TRBV11-2 combines with J gene TRBJ2-7, with D hard to call. CDR1 is SGHAT, CDR2 FQNNGV, per germline. The V end was cut by 3 bases, the J end by 7 bases, with 16 bases between. CDR3 length: 14 amino acids. This CDR3 is CASSFRPSLDEQYF. For the CDR3, the DNA is TGTGCCAGCAGCTTTCGGCCCAGCTTGGATGAGCAGTACTTC.

This chain links TRBV6-6 with TRBJ2-7, with D possibly TRBD1 on 5 matching bases. Trimming stripped 1 base from V and 2 bases from J, with 6 bases between. This CDR3 is built from 13 residues. CDR1 MNHNY and CDR2 SVGAGI come from the germline V gene (reference sequence). CDR3 residues: CASSYLGAYEQYF. CDR3 DNA sequence: TGTGCCAGCAGTTACTTAGGGGCCTACGAGCAGTACTTC.

The V and J genes are TRBV5-1 and TRBJ2-7; 9 bases align to TRBD1. J was trimmed by 5 bases and V by 6 bases; bases with no gene match: 6. Germline V gene lookup returns CDR1 SGHRS and CDR2 YFSETQ. The CDR3 sequence is 13 residues long. As DNA, the CDR3 is TGCGCCAGCACTAGAACAGGGGGCCACGAGCAGTACTTC. As protein: CASTRTGGHEQYF.

This chain links TRBV19 with TRBJ1-6, with a possible D match to TRBD1 (6 bases). CDR1 is LNHDA, CDR2 SQIVND, per germline (reference sequence). The V end was cut by 3 bases, the J end by 6 bases, with 12 bases between. The CDR3 sequence is 15 residues long. The CDR3: CASSIGPGANSPLHF. Written as DNA, the CDR3 is TGTGCCAGTAGTATCGGTCCAGGGGCTAATTCACCCCTCCACTTT.

This clone appeared a single time. The rearrangement joins TRBV18 to TRBJ1-3; D not certain. Trimming shortened V by 4 bases and J by 0 bases, and 7 bases separated the two germline ends. This CDR3 has 14 residues. Germline V gene lookup returns CDR1 KGHSH and CDR2 LQKENI. CDR3 DNA: TGTGCCAGCTCACAGGGCAACTCTGGAAACACCATATATTTT. Translated, it gives CASSQGNSGNTIYF. The full variable domain, completed using reference TRBV18 and TRBJ1-3, is NAGVMQNPRHLVRRRGQEARLRCSPMKGHSHVYWYRQLPEEGLKFMVYLQKENIIDESGMPKERFSAEFPKEGPSILRIQQVVRGDSAAYFCASSQGNSGNTIYFGEGSWLTVV.

The gene calls are TRBV10-3 and TRBJ2-1, with 7 bases identical to TRBD2. Germline CDR1 and CDR2: ENHRY and SYGVKD. Germline trimming cut 10 bases from V and 6 bases from J; bases unmatched to any gene: 6. The CDR3 has 12 residues. The CDR3, as DNA: TGTGCCACTAAGCGGGAAGGCAATGAGCAGTTCTTC. Its protein product is CATKREGNEQFF.

The chain uses TRBV5-1 and TRBJ1-5; D ambiguous. Trimming cost V 0 bases and J 1 base, with 5 bases left between them. The length of the CDR3 is 14 residues. Germline CDR1 is SGHRS and CDR2 is YFSETQ. The CDR3 region has the DNA TGCGCCAGCAGCTTGGGGAACAGCAATCAGCCCCAGCATTTT. Its protein product is CASSLGNSNQPQHF.

This chain connects TRBV18 to TRBJ1-4; 9 nucleotides agree with TRBD1. The CDR3 covers 15 residues. Germline lookup yields CDR1 KGHSH and CDR2 LQKENI. V shed 4 bases, J shed 7 bases, and the junction held 7 bases outside the gene matches. In DNA, the CDR3 is TGTGCCAGCTCACGTCCGGGACAGGGTTTTGAAAAACTGTTTTTT. It is translated as CASSRPGQGFEKLFF. Full variable domain (missing parts from reference TRBV18 and TRBJ1-4): NAGVMQNPRHLVRRRGQEARLRCSPMKGHSHVYWYRQLPEEGLKFMVYLQKENIIDESGMPKERFSAEFPKEGPSILRIQQVVRGDSAAYFCASSRPGQGFEKLFFGSGTQLSVL.

The V call is TRBV5-8, the J call TRBJ1-2; no clear D gene. Trimming shortened V by 0 bases and J by 11 bases, and 11 bases separated the two germline ends. Germline V CDR1 and CDR2: SGHTS, YDEGEE. The CDR3 sequence is 12 residues long. CDR3 protein: CASSLADRWYTF. In DNA, the CDR3 is TGTGCCAGCAGCTTGGCGGACCGGTGGTACACCTTC.